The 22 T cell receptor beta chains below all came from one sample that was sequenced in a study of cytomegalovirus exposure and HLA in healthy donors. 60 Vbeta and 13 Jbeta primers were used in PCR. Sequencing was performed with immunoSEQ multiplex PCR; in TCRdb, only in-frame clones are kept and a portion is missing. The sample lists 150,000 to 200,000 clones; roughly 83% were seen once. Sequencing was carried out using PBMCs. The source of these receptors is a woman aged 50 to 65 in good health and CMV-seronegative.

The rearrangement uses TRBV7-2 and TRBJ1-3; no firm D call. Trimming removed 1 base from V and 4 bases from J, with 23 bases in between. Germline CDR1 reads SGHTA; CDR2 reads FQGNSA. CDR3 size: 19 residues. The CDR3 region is CASSLELVGVPMWGNTIYF. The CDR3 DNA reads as TGTGCCAGCAGCTTAGAATTGGTAGGAGTTCCGATGTGGGGAAACACCATATATTTT.

This chain's CDR3 is CASSSGTGGGQPQHF. In DNA form, the CDR3 reads TGTGCCAGTAGTAGCGGGACAGGGGGCGGTCAGCCCCAGCATTTT. This chain links TRBV19 with TRBJ1-5, with 12 nucleotides matching TRBD1. Germline loops: CDR1 LNHDA, CDR2 SQIVND (reference sequence). This CDR3 is 15 amino acids long. Trimming removed 4 bases from V and 6 bases from J; junction bases left unmatched: 4.

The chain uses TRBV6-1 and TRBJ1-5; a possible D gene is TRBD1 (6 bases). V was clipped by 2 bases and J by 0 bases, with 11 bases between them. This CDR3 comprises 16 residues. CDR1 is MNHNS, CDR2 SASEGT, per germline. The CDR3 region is CASSEWGQDSNQPQHF. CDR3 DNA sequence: TGTGCCAGCAGTGAATGGGGGCAGGATAGCAATCAGCCCCAGCATTTT.

Here the CDR3 DNA reads TGTGCCAGCAGCGCGGACAGCTCAACTAATGAAAAACTGTTTTTT. Protein product: CASSADSSTNEKLFF. The J gene is TRBJ1-4, the V gene TRBV9, with a possible D match to TRBD1 (6 bases). The V end lost 3 bases, the J end lost 0 bases, and 9 bases lay between the germline ends. Germline CDR1 reads SGDLS; CDR2 reads YYNGEE. The CDR3 is 15 residues long. The full variable domain, rest sourced from reference TRBV9 and TRBJ1-4, is DSGVTQTPKHLITATGQRVTLRCSPRSGDLSVYWYQQSLDQGLQFLIQYYNGEERAKGNILERFSAQQFPDLHSELNLSSLELGDSALYFCASSADSSTNEKLFFGSGTQLSVL.

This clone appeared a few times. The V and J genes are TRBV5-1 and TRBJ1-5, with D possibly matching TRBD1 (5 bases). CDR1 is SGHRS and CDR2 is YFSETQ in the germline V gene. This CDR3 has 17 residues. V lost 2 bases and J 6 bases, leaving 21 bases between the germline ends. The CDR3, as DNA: TGCGCCAGCAGCTTTGATTCTCCAGGGCAATCCGGTCAGCCCCAGCATTTT. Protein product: CASSFDSPGQSGQPQHF.

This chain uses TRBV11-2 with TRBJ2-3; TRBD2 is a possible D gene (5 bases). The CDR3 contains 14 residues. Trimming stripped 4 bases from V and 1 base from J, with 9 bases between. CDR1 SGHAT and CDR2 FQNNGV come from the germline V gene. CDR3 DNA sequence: TGTGCCAGCAGCTCCCTTAGCGGCACAGATACGCAGTATTTT. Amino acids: CASSSLSGTDTQYF. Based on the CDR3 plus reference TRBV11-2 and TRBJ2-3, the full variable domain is EAGVAQSPRYKIIEKRQSVAFWCNPISGHATLYWYQQILGQGPKLLIQFQNNGVVDDSQLPKDRFSAERLKGVDSTLKIQPAKLEDSAVYLCASSSLSGTDTQYFGPGTRLTVL.

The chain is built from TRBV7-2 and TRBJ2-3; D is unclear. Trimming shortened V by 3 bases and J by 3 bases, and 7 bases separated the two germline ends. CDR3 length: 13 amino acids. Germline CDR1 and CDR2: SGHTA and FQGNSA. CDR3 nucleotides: TGTGCCAGCAGCTTGAGTTCGACAGATACGCAGTATTTT. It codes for CASSLSSTDTQYF. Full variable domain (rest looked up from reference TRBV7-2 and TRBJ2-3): GAGVSQSPSNKVTEKGKDVELRCDPISGHTALYWYRQSLGQGLEFLIYFQGNSAPDKSGLPSDRFSAERTGGSVSTLTIQRTQQEDSAVYLCASSLSSTDTQYFGPGTRLTVL.

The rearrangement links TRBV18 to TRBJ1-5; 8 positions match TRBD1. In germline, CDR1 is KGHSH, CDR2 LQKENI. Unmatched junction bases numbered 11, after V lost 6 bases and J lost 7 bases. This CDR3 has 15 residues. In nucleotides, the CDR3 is TGTGCCAGCTCTTCCGATCAGGGGGCTCAACAGCCCCAGCATTTT. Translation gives CASSSDQGAQQPQHF.

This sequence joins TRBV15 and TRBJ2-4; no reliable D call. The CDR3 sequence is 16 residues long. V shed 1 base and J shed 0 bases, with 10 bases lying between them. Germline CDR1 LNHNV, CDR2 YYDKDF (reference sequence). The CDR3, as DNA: TGTGCCACCAGCAGAGGGCGGTTACTAGCCAAAAACATTCAGTACTTC. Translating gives CATSRGRLLAKNIQYF.

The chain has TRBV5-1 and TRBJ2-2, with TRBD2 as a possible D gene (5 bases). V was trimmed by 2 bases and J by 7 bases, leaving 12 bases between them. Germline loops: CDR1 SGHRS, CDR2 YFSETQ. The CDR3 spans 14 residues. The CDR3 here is CASSFGLAGGELFF. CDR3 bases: TGCGCCAGCAGCTTCGGGCTAGCTGGCGGGGAGCTGTTTTTT.

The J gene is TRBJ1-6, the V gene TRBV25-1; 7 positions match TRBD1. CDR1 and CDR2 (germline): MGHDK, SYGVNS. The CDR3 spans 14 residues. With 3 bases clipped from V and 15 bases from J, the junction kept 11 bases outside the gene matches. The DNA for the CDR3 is TGTGCCAGCAGTGACCCCGGGACAGTCCTTCGCCTCCACTTT. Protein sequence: CASSDPGTVLRLHF.

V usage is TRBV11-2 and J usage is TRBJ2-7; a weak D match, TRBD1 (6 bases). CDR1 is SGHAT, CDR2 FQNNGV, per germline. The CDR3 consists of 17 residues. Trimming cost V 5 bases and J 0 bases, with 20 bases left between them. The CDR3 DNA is TGTGCCAGCAGCGTTACTGGGTCAGGGGTGAGCTCCTACGAGCAGTACTTC. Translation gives CASSVTGSGVSSYEQYF.

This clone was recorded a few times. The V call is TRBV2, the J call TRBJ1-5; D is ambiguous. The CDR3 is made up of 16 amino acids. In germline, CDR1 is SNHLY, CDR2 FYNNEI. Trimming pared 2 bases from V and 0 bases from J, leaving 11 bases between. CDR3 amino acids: CASSENPGLSNQPQHF. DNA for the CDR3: TGTGCCAGCAGTGAAAACCCGGGTCTTAGCAATCAGCCCCAGCATTTT. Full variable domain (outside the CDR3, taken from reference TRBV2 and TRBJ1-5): EPEVTQTPSHQVTQMGQEVILRCVPISNHLYFYWYRQILGQKVEFLVSFYNNEISEKSEIFDDQFSVERPDGSNFTLKIRSTKLEDSAMYFCASSENPGLSNQPQHFGDGTRLSIL.

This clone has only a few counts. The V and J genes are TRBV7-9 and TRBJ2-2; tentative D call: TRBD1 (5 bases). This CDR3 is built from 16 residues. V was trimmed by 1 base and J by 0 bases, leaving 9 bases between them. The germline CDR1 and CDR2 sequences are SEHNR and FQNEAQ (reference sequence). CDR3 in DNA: TGTGCCAGCAGCTTAGGCACAGGCGCGAACACCGGGGAGCTGTTTTTT. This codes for CASSLGTGANTGELFF.

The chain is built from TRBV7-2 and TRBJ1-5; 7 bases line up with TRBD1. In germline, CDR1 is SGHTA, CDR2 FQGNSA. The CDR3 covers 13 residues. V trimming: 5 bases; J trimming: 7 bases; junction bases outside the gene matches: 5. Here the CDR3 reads CASSQRQGQPQHF. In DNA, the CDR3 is TGTGCCAGCAGCCAGCGACAGGGACAGCCCCAGCATTTT. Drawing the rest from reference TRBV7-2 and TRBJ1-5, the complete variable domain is GAGVSQSPSNKVTEKGKDVELRCDPISGHTALYWYRQSLGQGLEFLIYFQGNSAPDKSGLPSDRFSAERTGGSVSTLTIQRTQQEDSAVYLCASSQRQGQPQHFGDGTRLSIL.

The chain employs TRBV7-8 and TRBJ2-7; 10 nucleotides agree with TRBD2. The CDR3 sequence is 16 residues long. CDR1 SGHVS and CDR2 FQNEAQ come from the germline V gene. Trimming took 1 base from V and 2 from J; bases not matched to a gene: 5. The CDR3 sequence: CASSLGLAGDAYEQYF. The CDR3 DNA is TGTGCCAGCAGCTTAGGCCTAGCGGGAGACGCCTACGAGCAGTACTTC.

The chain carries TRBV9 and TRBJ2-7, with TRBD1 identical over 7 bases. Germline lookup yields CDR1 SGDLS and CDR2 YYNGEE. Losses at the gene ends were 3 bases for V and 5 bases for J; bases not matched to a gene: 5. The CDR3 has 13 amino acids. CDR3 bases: TGTGCCAGCAGCGACAGCAGGGGGAACGAGCAGTACTTC. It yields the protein CASSDSRGNEQYF. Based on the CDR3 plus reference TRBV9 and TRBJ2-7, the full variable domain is DSGVTQTPKHLITATGQRVTLRCSPRSGDLSVYWYQQSLDQGLQFLIQYYNGEERAKGNILERFSAQQFPDLHSELNLSSLELGDSALYFCASSDSRGNEQYFGPGTRLTVT.

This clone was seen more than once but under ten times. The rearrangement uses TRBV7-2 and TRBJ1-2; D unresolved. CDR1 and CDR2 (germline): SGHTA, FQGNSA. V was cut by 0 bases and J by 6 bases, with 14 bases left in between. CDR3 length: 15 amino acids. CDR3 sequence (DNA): TGTGCCAGCAGCTTAGCATTGGCAAATAAAGATGGCTACACCTTC. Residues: CASSLALANKDGYTF.

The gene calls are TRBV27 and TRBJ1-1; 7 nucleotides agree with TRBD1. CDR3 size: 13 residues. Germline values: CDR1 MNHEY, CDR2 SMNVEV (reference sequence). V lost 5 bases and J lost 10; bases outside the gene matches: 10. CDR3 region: CASSRGPTVGAFF. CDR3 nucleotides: TGTGCCAGCAGTAGGGGGCCGACAGTCGGAGCTTTCTTT.

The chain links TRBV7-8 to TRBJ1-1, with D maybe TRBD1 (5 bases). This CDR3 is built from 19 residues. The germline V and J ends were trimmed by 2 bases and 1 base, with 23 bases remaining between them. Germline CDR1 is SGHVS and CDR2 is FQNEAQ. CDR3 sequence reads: CASSLRSDGFGRANTEAFF. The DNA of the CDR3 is TGTGCCAGCAGCTTAAGGTCCGACGGATTCGGCAGGGCGAACACTGAAGCTTTCTTT.

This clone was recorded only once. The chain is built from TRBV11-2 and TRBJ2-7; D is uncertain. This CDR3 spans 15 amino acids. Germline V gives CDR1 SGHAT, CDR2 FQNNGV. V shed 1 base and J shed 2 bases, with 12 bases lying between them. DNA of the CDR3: TGTGCCAGCAGCTTAGCTTCGGGTGAAACCTACGAGCAGTACTTC. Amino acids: CASSLASGETYEQYF.

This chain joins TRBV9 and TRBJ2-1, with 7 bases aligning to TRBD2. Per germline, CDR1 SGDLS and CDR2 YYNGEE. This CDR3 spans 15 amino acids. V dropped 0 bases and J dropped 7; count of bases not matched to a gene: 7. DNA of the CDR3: TGTGCCAGCAGCGTAGGACCACGGACTAGTAATGAGCAGTTCTTC. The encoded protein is CASSVGPRTSNEQFF.